This TCR beta chain was recorded in a study of prognosis after radiotherapy for stage I lung cancer. At the level of the study: All of the enrolled patients had stage I non-small cell lung cancer, and they joined between 2018 and 2019. Study conclusions and caveats: The number of unique TCR clones went down after stereotactic body radiation therapy, with a median of about 10,000 versus 6,900.

From genomic DNA, TCR beta CDR3 was amplified by two-round multiplex PCR. Each TRBV and TRBJ gene had its own primer in the first PCR round. Each CDR3 protein is one row after TCRdb ran MiXCR on the multiplex PCR reads. The sample shows tens of thousands of distinct CDR3 sequences, roughly 30% of them seen only once. Germline CDR1 reads SNHLY; CDR2 reads FYNNEI. This CDR3 is built from 14 residues. V lost 6 bases and J 10 bases, leaving 19 bases between the germline ends. In this sample, this clonotype turned up once. Antigen unknown. This is likely an artifact of a read error, given a far larger clone one base away.

The chain links TRBV2 to TRBJ2-1, with D hard to call. This TCR was recovered from a donor over 45 with non-small cell lung cancer. Material: PBMCs, obtained before or after stereotactic body radiation therapy (not recorded which). The CDR3 sequence: CASSQAFRTYEQFF. Written as DNA, the CDR3 is TGTGCCAGCAGCCAAGCGTTTCGAACCTACGAGCAGTTCTTC.